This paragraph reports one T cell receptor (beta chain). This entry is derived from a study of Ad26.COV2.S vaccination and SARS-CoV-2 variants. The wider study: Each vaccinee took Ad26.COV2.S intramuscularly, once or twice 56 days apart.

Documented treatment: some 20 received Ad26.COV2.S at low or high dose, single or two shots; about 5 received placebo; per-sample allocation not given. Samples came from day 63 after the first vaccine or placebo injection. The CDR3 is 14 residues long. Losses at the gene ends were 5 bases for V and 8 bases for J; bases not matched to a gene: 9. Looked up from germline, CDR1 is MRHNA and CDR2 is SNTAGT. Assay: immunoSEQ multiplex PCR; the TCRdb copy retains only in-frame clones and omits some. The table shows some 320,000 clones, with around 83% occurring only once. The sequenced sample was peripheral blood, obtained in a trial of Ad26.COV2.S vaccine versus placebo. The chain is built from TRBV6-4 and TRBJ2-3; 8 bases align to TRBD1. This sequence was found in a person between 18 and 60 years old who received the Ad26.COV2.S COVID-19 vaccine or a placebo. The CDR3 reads CASSQQTGGGTQYF. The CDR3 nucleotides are TGTGCCAGCAGTCAACAAACAGGGGGTGGTACGCAGTATTTT.